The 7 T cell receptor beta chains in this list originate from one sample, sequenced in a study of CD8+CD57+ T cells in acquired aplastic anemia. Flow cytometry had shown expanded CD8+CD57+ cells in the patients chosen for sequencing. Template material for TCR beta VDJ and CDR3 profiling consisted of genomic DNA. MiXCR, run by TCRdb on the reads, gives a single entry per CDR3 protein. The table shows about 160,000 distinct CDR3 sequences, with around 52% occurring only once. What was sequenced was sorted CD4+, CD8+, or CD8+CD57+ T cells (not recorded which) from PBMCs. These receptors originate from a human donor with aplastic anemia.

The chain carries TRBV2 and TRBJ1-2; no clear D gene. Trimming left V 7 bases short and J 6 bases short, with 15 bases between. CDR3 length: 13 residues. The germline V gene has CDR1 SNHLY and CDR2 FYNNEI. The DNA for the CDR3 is TGTGCCAGCACCCCCCAGACGTGGGATGGCTACACCTTC. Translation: CASTPQTWDGYTF.

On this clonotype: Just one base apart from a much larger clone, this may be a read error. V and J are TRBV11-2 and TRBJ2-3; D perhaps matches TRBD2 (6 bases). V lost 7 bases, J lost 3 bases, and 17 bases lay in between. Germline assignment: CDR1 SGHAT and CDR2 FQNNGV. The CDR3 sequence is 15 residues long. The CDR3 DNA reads TGTGCCAGCAACTCGCCACGGAGCGGGACAGATACGCAGTATTTT. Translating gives CASNSPRSGTDTQYF.

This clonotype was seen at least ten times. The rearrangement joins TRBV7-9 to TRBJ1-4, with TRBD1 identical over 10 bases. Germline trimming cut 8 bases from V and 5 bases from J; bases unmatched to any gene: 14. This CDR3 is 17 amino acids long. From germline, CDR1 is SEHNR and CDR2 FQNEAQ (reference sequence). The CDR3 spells CASGSGGQGNVNEKLFF. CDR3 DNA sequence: TGTGCCAGCGGAAGTGGGGGACAGGGGAATGTGAATGAAAAACTGTTTTTT.

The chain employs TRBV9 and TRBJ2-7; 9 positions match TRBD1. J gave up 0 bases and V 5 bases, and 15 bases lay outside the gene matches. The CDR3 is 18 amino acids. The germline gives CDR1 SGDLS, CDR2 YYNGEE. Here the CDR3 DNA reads TGTGCCAGCAGGGAAACTCCGGGACAGGGAGATTACTCCTACGAGCAGTACTTC. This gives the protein CASRETPGQGDYSYEQYF.

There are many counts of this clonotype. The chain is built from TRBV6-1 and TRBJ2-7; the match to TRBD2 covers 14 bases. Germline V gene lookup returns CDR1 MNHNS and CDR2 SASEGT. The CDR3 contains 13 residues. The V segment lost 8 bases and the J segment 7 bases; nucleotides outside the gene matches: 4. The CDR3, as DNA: TGTGCCAGCGGACTAGCGGGAGGAAGGGAGCAGTACTTC. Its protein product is CASGLAGGREQYF.

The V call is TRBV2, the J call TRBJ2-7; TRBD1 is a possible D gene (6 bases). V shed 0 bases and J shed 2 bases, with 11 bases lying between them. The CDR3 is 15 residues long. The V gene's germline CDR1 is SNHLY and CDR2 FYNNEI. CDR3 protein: CASSEAWDKTYEQYF. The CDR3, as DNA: TGTGCCAGCAGTGAAGCGTGGGACAAGACCTACGAGCAGTACTTC.

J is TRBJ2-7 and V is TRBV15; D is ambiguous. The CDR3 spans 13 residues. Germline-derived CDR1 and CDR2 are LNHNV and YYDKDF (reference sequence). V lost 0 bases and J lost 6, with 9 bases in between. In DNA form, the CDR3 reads TGTGCCACCAGCAGAGATCTGTTGGGCGAGCAGTACTTC. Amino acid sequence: CATSRDLLGEQYF.